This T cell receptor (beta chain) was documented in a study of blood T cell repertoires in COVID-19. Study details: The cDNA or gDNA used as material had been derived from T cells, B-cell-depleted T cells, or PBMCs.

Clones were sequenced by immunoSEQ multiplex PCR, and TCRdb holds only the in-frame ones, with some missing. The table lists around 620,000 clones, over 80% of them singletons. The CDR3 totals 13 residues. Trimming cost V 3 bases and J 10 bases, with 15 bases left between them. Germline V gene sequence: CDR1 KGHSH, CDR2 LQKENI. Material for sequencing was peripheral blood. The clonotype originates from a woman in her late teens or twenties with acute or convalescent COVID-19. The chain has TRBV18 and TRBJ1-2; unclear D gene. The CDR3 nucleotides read TGTGCCAGCTCACCTCAGGCAAGCACCAACTACACCTTC. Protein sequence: CASSPQASTNYTF.